These 32 T cell receptor beta chains share one sample of origin, sequenced in a study of graft-versus-host responses after intestinal transplantation. Repertoires were generated with immunoSEQ multiplex PCR, while TCRdb's copy carries only in-frame clones and drops some. The sample has some 13,000 clones; approximately 82% are singletons. The specimen comprised PBMCs, sampled approximately 130 days after transplant. These receptors were taken from a human patient who received an intestinal transplant, so some T cells may come from the graft donor.

V usage is TRBV18 and J usage is TRBJ2-2; D is possibly TRBD1 (6 bases). This CDR3 has 16 residues. Trimming took off 2 bases at V and 1 base at J, with 11 bases between the two ends. Looked up from germline, CDR1 is KGHSH and CDR2 is LQKENI. The CDR3 sequence: CASSPENRENTGELFF. The CDR3 DNA reads as TGTGCCAGCTCACCAGAGAACAGGGAGAACACCGGGGAGCTGTTTTTT.

The CDR3 coding sequence is TGCAGCGTTGATCAGGGAGTATATGGCTACACCTTC. Translation gives CSVDQGVYGYTF. The chain employs TRBV29-1 and TRBJ1-2; maybe TRBD1 (5 bases). This CDR3 is built from 12 residues. CDR1 and CDR2 (germline): SQVTM, ANQGSEA. V lost 3 bases and J lost 5, with 10 bases in between.

This sequence joins TRBV9 and TRBJ1-2, with a tentative D call TRBD1 (5 bases). The V and J ends lost 2 bases and 7 bases respectively, with 15 bases between them. The CDR3 is 14 amino acids. The V gene's germline CDR1 is SGDLS and CDR2 YYNGEE. CDR3: CASSVGLANGGYTF. DNA for the CDR3: TGTGCCAGCAGCGTGGGGCTTGCTAATGGTGGCTACACCTTC.

V usage is TRBV6-4 and J usage is TRBJ2-2; a weak D match, TRBD2 (6 bases). From germline, CDR1 is MRHNA and CDR2 SNTAGT. The CDR3 runs to 13 residues. Trimming removed 3 bases from V and 4 bases from J, with 6 bases in between. CDR3 residues: CASSEGGTGELFF. Here the CDR3 DNA reads TGTGCCAGCAGTGAGGGGGGCACCGGGGAGCTGTTTTTT.

The chain recombines TRBV13 with TRBJ1-4; 11 positions match TRBD1. This CDR3 is built from 15 residues. V lost 5 bases and J lost 7; bases outside the gene matches: 6. From germline, CDR1 is PRHDT and CDR2 FYEKMQ (reference sequence). CDR3 DNA sequence: TGTGCCAGCAGCGTGGACAGGGGGCGGGGTGAAAAACTGTTTTTT. Its translation is CASSVDRGRGEKLFF.

This rearrangement joins TRBV19 to TRBJ2-7; tentatively, D is TRBD2 (5 bases). The germline gives CDR1 LNHDA, CDR2 SQIVND (reference sequence). There are 13 residues in the CDR3. The V end lost 3 bases, the J end lost 3 bases, and 9 bases lay between the germline ends. The CDR3 is CASSIGSLYEQYF. Here the CDR3 DNA reads TGTGCCAGTAGTATTGGGAGTCTCTACGAGCAGTACTTC.

J is TRBJ2-3 and V is TRBV15, with a possible D match to TRBD1 (6 bases). Between the trimmed V and J ends, which lost 3 bases and 1 base, there was a span of 14 bases. CDR3 size: 16 residues. Germline values: CDR1 LNHNV, CDR2 YYDKDF (reference sequence). This CDR3 reads CATSRPGTLGTDTQYF. CDR3 sequence (DNA): TGTGCCACCAGCAGGCCCGGGACACTCGGCACAGATACGCAGTATTTT.

The chain carries TRBV25-1 and TRBJ2-7; D may correspond to TRBD1 or TRBD2 (5 bases each). Germline-derived CDR1 and CDR2 are MGHDK and SYGVNS. V shed 8 bases and J shed 3 bases, with 20 bases lying between them. The CDR3 runs to 15 residues. The CDR3 here is CASAEGGTGGYEQYF. For the CDR3, the DNA is TGTGCCAGCGCCGAAGGTGGAACTGGGGGCTACGAGCAGTACTTC.

This chain connects TRBV19 to TRBJ2-5; 9 bases line up with TRBD1. The tail of the sequence fits TRBJ2-7 better, so the J call may be wrong. Per germline, CDR1 LNHDA and CDR2 SQIVND (reference sequence). CDR3 size: 14 residues. The CDR3 DNA reads TGTGCCAGCACTACCGGGACAGGGCCCTACGAGCAGTACTTC. This encodes CASTTGTGPYEQYF.

This clone was counted a single time. The chain carries TRBV28 and TRBJ2-3; 13 nucleotides match TRBD2. Unmatched junction bases numbered 5, after V lost 2 bases and J lost 3 bases. This CDR3 region has 17 residues. The V gene's germline CDR1 is MDHEN and CDR2 SYDVKM. CDR3 DNA sequence: TGTGCCAGCAGTTTACCTCAACTAGCGGGAGGGACAGATACGCAGTATTTT. This gives the protein CASSLPQLAGGTDTQYF.

The rearrangement uses TRBV7-9 and TRBJ2-1; TRBD2 agrees at 15 bases. Trimming removed 5 bases from V and 6 bases from J; junction bases left unmatched: 11. The V gene's germline CDR1 is SEHNR and CDR2 FQNEAQ (reference sequence). CDR3 length equals 18 residues. The CDR3 protein is CASSLGLAGGPQPNEQFF. CDR3 sequence (DNA): TGTGCCAGCAGCCTGGGACTAGCGGGAGGACCTCAACCCAATGAGCAGTTCTTC.

CDR3 sequence (DNA): TGTGCCAGCAGCCAAGTTTTAGCGGGAGAAGGTACAGATACGCAGTATTTT. Translated: CASSQVLAGEGTDTQYF. The V gene is TRBV4-2, the J gene TRBJ2-3; 9 bases match TRBD2. This CDR3 spans 17 amino acids. From germline, CDR1 is LGHNA and CDR2 YNFKEQ. The trim removed 1 base at V and 3 bases at J, leaving 8 bases unmatched.

The V call is TRBV5-6, the J call TRBJ1-2; D may be TRBD1 (5 bases). This CDR3 region has 15 residues. Germline CDR1 is SGHDT and CDR2 is YYEEEE. V lost 3 bases and J lost 3, with 15 bases in between. CDR3 DNA: TGTGCCAGCAGCTCTCCGGGACTCAATTACTATGGCTACACCTTC. Translating gives CASSSPGLNYYGYTF.

The V call is TRBV6-4, the J call TRBJ2-3, with 13 nucleotides matching TRBD2. Germline-derived CDR1 and CDR2 are MRHNA and SNTAGT. J was trimmed by 4 bases and V by 3 bases; bases with no gene match: 1. This CDR3 contains 15 residues. CDR3 sequence (DNA): TGTGCCAGCAGTGAGGGGACTAGCGGGGCAGATACGCAGTATTTT. Translated, it gives CASSEGTSGADTQYF.

This sequence joins TRBV6-5 and TRBJ2-5; D may be TRBD1 (6 bases). Trimming removed 7 bases from V and 5 bases from J, with 11 bases in between. Per the germline V gene, CDR1 is MNHEY and CDR2 is SVGAGI. The CDR3 is 12 residues long. The DNA of the CDR3 is TGTGCCAGCAATAGGGGGATGGAGACCCAGTACTTC. Protein product: CASNRGMETQYF.

CDR3 in DNA: TGTGCCAGCAGGTGGCAGGGCGGTACGCTCTACGAGCAGTACTTC. It codes for CASRWQGGTLYEQYF. The rearrangement links TRBV7-9 to TRBJ2-7; TRBD1 is a possible D gene (5 bases). CDR1 is SEHNR and CDR2 is FQNEAQ in the germline V gene (reference sequence). Trimming removed 6 bases from V and 3 bases from J, with 18 bases in between. The CDR3 consists of 15 residues.

The chain's CDR3 is CASSQEETQYF. The CDR3 DNA reads as TGTGCCAGCTCCCAAGAAGAGACCCAGTACTTC. V and J are TRBV18 and TRBJ2-5; D gene ambiguous. Looked up from germline, CDR1 is KGHSH and CDR2 is LQKENI. The CDR3 has 11 amino acids. Trimming removed 6 bases at V and 3 bases at J, with 5 bases between.

The genes are TRBV28 and TRBJ2-1; D ambiguous. Germline loops: CDR1 MDHEN, CDR2 SYDVKM. CDR3 length: 13 amino acids. V lost 6 bases and J lost 2, with 8 bases in between. The DNA of the CDR3 is TGTGCCAGCAGCCCCGGACCCTACAATGAGCAGTTCTTC. This translates into CASSPGPYNEQFF.

J is TRBJ1-5 and V is TRBV21-1. TRBV21-1 is assigned pseudogene status. This CDR3 comprises 15 residues. Written as DNA, the CDR3 is TGTGCCAGCAGCAAAAGGAGCGCGCCCAATCAGCCCCAGCATTTT. Translation gives CASSKRSAPNQPQHF.

The V and J genes are TRBV6-6 and TRBJ2-7; no clear D. Between the trimmed V and J ends, which lost 2 bases and 7 bases, there was a span of 9 bases. CDR3 size: 12 residues. The germline V gene encodes CDR1 MNHNY and CDR2 SVGAGI (reference sequence). In DNA, the CDR3 is TGTGCCAGCAGTTACAGGGATGAGGAGCAGTACTTC. It specifies CASSYRDEEQYF.

The rearrangement joins TRBV4-1 to TRBJ1-3, with TRBD1 identical over 9 bases. The CDR3 loop spans 15 amino acids. The germline V gene encodes CDR1 MGHRA and CDR2 YSYEKL. V lost 1 base, J lost 4 bases, and 2 bases stayed unmatched. The CDR3 coding sequence is TGCGCCAGCAGCCAAGGGACAGGGGCCGGAAACACCATATATTTT. Its translation is CASSQGTGAGNTIYF.

The rearrangement links TRBV19 to TRBJ1-5; 8 bases agree with TRBD1. Germline V gene data show CDR1 as LNHDA and CDR2 as SQIVND (reference sequence). Unmatched junction bases numbered 21, after V lost 7 bases and J lost 4 bases. CDR3 length: 19 amino acids. The CDR3 is CASNSEGLGRQGLNQPQHF. The CDR3 nucleotides are TGTGCCAGTAATTCGGAAGGACTCGGTAGACAGGGGTTGAATCAGCCCCAGCATTTT. The full variable domain, its missing parts supplied by reference TRBV19 and TRBJ1-5, is DGGITQSPKYLFRKEGQNVTLSCEQNLNHDAMYWYRQDPGQGLRLIYYSQIVNDFQKGDIAEGYSVSREKKESFPLTVTSAQKNPTAFYLCASNSEGLGRQGLNQPQHFGDGTRLSIL.

This clone has more than one count but fewer than ten. Other DNA variants within this sample encode the same CDR3. The chain employs TRBV6-5 and TRBJ2-2; TRBD2 is a possible D gene (6 bases). CDR3 size: 16 residues. The germline V gene has CDR1 MNHEY and CDR2 SVGAGI. The V end was cut by 2 bases, the J end by 0 bases, with 10 bases between. CDR3 loop: CASSYGWGANTGELFF. In DNA form, the CDR3 reads TGTGCCAGCAGTTACGGGTGGGGGGCGAACACCGGGGAGCTGTTTTTT.

This chain connects TRBV12-1 to TRBJ2-3; TRBD1, the table's D call, was not compared with the DNA. TRBV12-1 is termed a pseudogene. The CDR3 is 13 residues long. CDR3: CANVRETRDTQYF. The CDR3 DNA is TGTGCCAACGTCAGGGAAACGCGAGATACGCAGTATTTT.

The chain carries TRBV6-5 and TRBJ2-1; 12 positions agree with TRBD2. The V gene's germline CDR1 is MNHEY and CDR2 SVGAGI. V trimming: 6 bases; J trimming: 3 bases; junction bases outside the gene matches: 3. This CDR3 is 15 amino acids long. The CDR3 spells CASSLLAGGYNEQFF. CDR3 nucleotides: TGTGCCAGCAGCCTACTAGCGGGAGGCTACAATGAGCAGTTCTTC.

This rearrangement joins TRBV5-4 to TRBJ2-7; D possibly corresponds to TRBD1 (6 bases). The CDR3 length is 16 residues. Per the germline V gene, CDR1 is SGHNT and CDR2 is YYREEE (reference sequence). The V gene lost 4 bases and the J gene lost 1 base, with 18 bases spanning the gap. CDR3 amino acids: CASSRLGPGESYEQYF. The CDR3 DNA is TGTGCCAGCAGCCGGCTGGGGCCAGGGGAATCCTACGAGCAGTACTTC.

This clone occurred once. The V call is TRBV6-4, the J call TRBJ2-7, with TRBD2 identical over 8 bases. Germline CDR1 MRHNA, CDR2 SNTAGT. Unmatched junction bases numbered 14, after V lost 7 bases and J lost 0 bases. The CDR3 runs to 17 residues. CDR3 nucleotide sequence: TGTGCCAGCACCACTCTCGGCGGGAGGCCTAGCTCCTACGAGCAGTACTTC. Translated, it gives CASTTLGGRPSSYEQYF.

The V gene is TRBV4-1, the J gene TRBJ2-7; weak D call: TRBD1 (6 bases). V shed 2 bases and J shed 2 bases, with 7 bases lying between them. Germline assignment: CDR1 MGHRA and CDR2 YSYEKL. The CDR3 extends over 13 amino acids. The CDR3, as DNA: TGCGCCAGCAGCCAAAACAGGGCCTACGAGCAGTACTTC. This codes for CASSQNRAYEQYF.

The rearrangement joins TRBV27 to TRBJ2-1, with 7 bases matching TRBD2. The germline V gene encodes CDR1 MNHEY and CDR2 SMNVEV (reference sequence). Trimming removed 3 bases from V and 5 bases from J; junction bases left unmatched: 4. CDR3 length: 14 amino acids. The CDR3 reads CASSFLGGHNEQFF. The DNA for the CDR3 is TGTGCCAGCAGTTTCTTGGGAGGGCACAATGAGCAGTTCTTC.

The gene calls are TRBV30 and TRBJ2-1; TRBD1 is a possible D gene (5 bases). Germline lookup yields CDR1 GTSNPN and CDR2 SVGIG (reference sequence). The CDR3 is made up of 13 amino acids. Trimming removed 2 bases at V and 2 bases at J, with 7 bases between. In DNA, the CDR3 is TGTGCCTGGAGTCAGGGAACCTACAATGAGCAGTTCTTC. Its translation: CAWSQGTYNEQFF.

V gene TRBV9 combines with J gene TRBJ2-2; 11 bases map to TRBD2. Germline values: CDR1 SGDLS, CDR2 YYNGEE. CDR3 size: 15 residues. V lost 0 bases to trimming and J lost 5 bases; unmatched junction nucleotides: 0. CDR3 sequence: CASSVGTSGTGELFF. CDR3 nucleotide sequence: TGTGCCAGCAGCGTAGGGACTAGCGGGACCGGGGAGCTGTTTTTT. Full variable domain (rest looked up from reference TRBV9 and TRBJ2-2): DSGVTQTPKHLITATGQRVTLRCSPRSGDLSVYWYQQSLDQGLQFLIQYYNGEERAKGNILERFSAQQFPDLHSELNLSSLELGDSALYFCASSVGTSGTGELFFGEGSRLTVL.

The chain has TRBV4-1 and TRBJ1-3, with a possible D match to TRBD1 (6 bases). The CDR3 is made up of 14 amino acids. Germline V lookup: CDR1 MGHRA, CDR2 YSYEKL. V was clipped by 0 bases and J by 8 bases, with 11 bases between them. The CDR3 loop is CASSQEAGADTIYF. Here the CDR3 DNA reads TGCGCCAGCAGCCAAGAGGCAGGGGCGGACACCATATATTTT.